This is a list of T cell receptor beta chains from one sample in a study of T cells in Graves' hyperthyroidism and ophthalmopathy. TCRdb itself ran the multiplex PCR reads through MiXCR, one entry per CDR3 protein. The repertoire includes more than 500,000 distinct CDR3 sequences, roughly 14% of them detected once, and around 4% sits in the top ten. Sequenced: blood. All receptors derive from a woman in her 40s with Graves' ophthalmopathy. The CDR3 runs from the conserved cysteine through the conserved F or W. A D gene is named only where the DNA matches it firmly. Only some rows state a clone size, as once, few, many or a class for expanded clones.

many TRBJ1-5 TRBV6-5 NA CASSYSLGSGQPQHF TGTGCCAGCAGTTACTCTTTGGGGTCGGGGCAGCCCCAGCATTTT
many TRBJ2-5 TRBV6-1 NA CASSEVETQYF TGTGCCAGCAGTGAAGTGGAGACCCAGTACTTC
many TRBJ2-7 TRBV20-1 NA CSATESYEQYF TGCAGTGCTACCGAGTCCTACGAGCAGTACTTC
NA TRBJ2-2 TRBV9 TRBD1 CASTQGVSSGELFF TGTGCCAGCACGCAGGGGGTGTCATCCGGGGAGCTGTTTTTT
many TRBJ2-4 TRBV20-1 NA CSARPLRESDKNIQYF TGCAGTGCTAGACCCCTCAGAGAAAGCGACAAAAACATTCAGTACTTC
NA TRBJ2-2 TRBV24-1 NA CATRDENTGELFF TGTGCCACCCGAGACGAGAACACCGGGGAGCTGTTTTTT
NA TRBJ2-2 TRBV20-1 TRBD2 CSARTRGSAGELFF TGCAGTGCTCGGACTAGGGGTAGCGCCGGGGAGCTGTTTTTT
few TRBJ1-1 TRBV12-3/TRBV12-4 TRBD1 CASSFPGQGHTEAFF TGTGCCAGCAGTTTTCCAGGACAGGGCCACACTGAAGCTTTCTTT
many TRBJ2-5 TRBV20-1 TRBD2 CSARDVLAGVETQYF TGCAGTGCTAGAGATGTTCTAGCGGGAGTGGAGACCCAGTACTTC
NA TRBJ2-2 TRBV11-1 TRBD2 CASSLMAGGHTGELFF TGTGCCAGCAGCTTAATGGCGGGAGGCCACACCGGGGAGCTGTTTTTT
many TRBJ2-2 TRBV24-1 NA CATSEREWAGAGELFF TGTGCCACCAGTGAAAGGGAGTGGGCCGGCGCCGGGGAGCTGTTTTTT
many TRBJ1-1 TRBV12-3/TRBV12-4 NA CASSLGELWQGAFF TGTGCCAGCAGTTTAGGGGAGCTCTGGCAAGGGGCTTTCTTT
many TRBJ2-7 TRBV11-2 NA CASSLGGRLYEQYF TGTGCCAGCAGCTTAGGTGGGAGGTTATACGAGCAGTACTTC
few TRBJ1-5 TRBV6-5 TRBD1 CASSYSSSTGVKPQHF TGTGCCAGCAGTTACTCGAGCTCGACAGGGGTCAAGCCCCAGCATTTT
NA TRBJ1-5 TRBV4-1 NA CASSQSLGNQPQHF TGCGCCAGCAGCCAATCACTCGGCAATCAGCCCCAGCATTTT
many TRBJ2-7 TRBV5-1 NA CASSLRSRTDEQYF TGCGCCAGCAGCTTGAGGTCAAGGACGGACGAGCAGTACTTC
NA TRBJ2-5 TRBV7-2 NA CASSLRPGLGTQYF TGTGCCAGCAGCTTACGCCCGGGGCTTGGGACCCAGTACTTC
many TRBJ1-5 TRBV28 NA CASSPGHHSNQPQHF TGTGCCAGCAGTCCGGGACACCATAGCAATCAGCCCCAGCATTTT
many TRBJ2-7 TRBV29-1 TRBD1 CSLSPGRGHDEQYF TGCAGCCTGTCCCCCGGCAGGGGGCACGACGAGCAGTACTTC
NA TRBJ2-5 TRBV7-2 TRBD1 CASSLRTGDWETQYF TGTGCCAGCAGCTTAAGGACAGGGGACTGGGAGACCCAGTACTTC
NA TRBJ1-3 TRBV29-1 NA CSVAMGAGNSGNTIYF TGCAGCGTCGCCATGGGAGCAGGGAACTCTGGAAACACCATATATTTT
many TRBJ1-3 TRBV4-1 NA CASSQTIQSSGNTIYF TGCGCCAGCAGCCAAACGATACAGAGCTCTGGAAACACCATATATTTT
many TRBJ1-1 TRBV6-2/TRBV6-3 NA CASKDPSALTEAFF TGTGCCAGCAAGGACCCATCGGCCCTCACTGAAGCTTTCTTT
few TRBJ2-7 TRBV4-1 NA CASSQPTKSSYEQYF TGCGCCAGCAGCCAACCGACTAAGAGCTCCTACGAGCAGTACTTC
NA TRBJ2-7 TRBV28 NA CASSHYLLAEPYEQYF TGTGCCAGCAGTCATTACCTCTTAGCGGAACCCTACGAGCAGTACTTC
many TRBJ2-4 TRBV11-2 NA CASSPAGDKNIQYF TGTGCCAGCAGCCCCGCAGGTGACAAAAACATTCAGTACTTC
many TRBJ1-1 TRBV10-3 TRBD1 CAISERGQGGNTEAFF TGTGCCATCAGTGAGCGAGGACAGGGGGGGAACACTGAAGCTTTCTTT
many TRBJ2-5 TRBV28 NA CASSLPEDGPQETQYF TGTGCCAGCAGTCTACCGGAGGATGGCCCCCAAGAGACCCAGTACTTC
many TRBJ1-6 TRBV11-2 NA CASSLVVSNSPLHF TGTGCCAGCAGCTTAGTGGTCAGCAATTCACCCCTCCACTTT
NA TRBJ2-2 TRBV19 TRBD1 CASHKGQGNTGELFF TGTGCCAGTCATAAGGGACAGGGGAACACCGGGGAGCTGTTTTTT
NA TRBJ2-7 TRBV6-1 NA CASRGQGSSYEQYF TGTGCCAGCAGGGGGCAGGGATCTTCCTACGAGCAGTACTTC
NA TRBJ1-5 TRBV18 TRBD1 CASSPSERTGGNQPQHF TGTGCCAGCTCACCATCAGAACGAACAGGGGGCAATCAGCCCCAGCATTTT
NA TRBJ1-1 TRBV10-3 NA CAIGTLGTEAFF TGTGCCATCGGGACCCTGGGGACTGAAGCTTTCTTT
many TRBJ2-7 TRBV11-1 TRBD2 CASSTTSGRVRQYF TGTGCCAGCAGCACAACTAGCGGGAGAGTGCGGCAGTACTTC